A selection of T cell receptor beta chains follows, all from one sample in a study of blood T cell repertoires in COVID-19. Clones were read by immunoSEQ multiplex PCR, and TCRdb kept only the in-frame ones, dropping some. The table has 200,000 or so clones, 80% to 95% seen once. Sequencing was carried out using peripheral blood. These TCRs come from a man aged 60-69 years with COVID-19, enrolled during active disease. The CDR3 runs from the conserved cysteine through the conserved F or W. A D gene is named only where the DNA matches it firmly. Clone sizes are given selectively: once, few, many, or a class where the clone is expanded.

NA,TRBV5-6,TRBJ2-1,NA,15,CASSLISGPYNEQFF,TGTGCCAGCAGCTTGATCAGCGGCCCTTACAATGAGCAGTTCTTC
NA,TRBV21-1,TRBJ2-1,NA,19,CASSKPRQGGLAGPYEQFF,TGTGCCAGCAGCAAGCCCAGACAGGGGGGACTAGCGGGTCCCTATGAGCAGTTCTTC
NA,TRBV10-2,TRBJ1-2,TRBD1,13,CASSPYRGEGYTF,TGCGCCAGCAGTCCCTACAGGGGAGAGGGCTACACCTTC
NA,TRBV4-3,TRBJ2-7,NA,14,CASSQDRGADEQYF,TGCGCCAGCAGCCAAGACAGGGGGGCCGACGAGCAGTACTTC
NA,TRBV28,TRBJ2-3,TRBD2,17,CASSSSSGRAGTDTQYF,TGTGCCAGCAGTAGTTCAAGCGGGAGGGCCGGCACAGATACGCAGTATTTT
NA,TRBV2,TRBJ1-1,NA,13,CASSTGGLAEAFF,TGTGCCAGCAGTACCGGGGGGTTGGCTGAAGCTTTCTTT
NA,TRBV18,TRBJ1-6,NA,13,CASSPTLDSPLHF,TGTGCCAGCTCACCCACTTTGGATTCACCCCTCCACTTT
once,TRBV9,TRBJ2-5,TRBD2,16,CASSVGSLAGKETQYF,TGTGCCAGCAGCGTAGGGTCCCTAGCGGGGAAAGAGACCCAGTACTTC
NA,TRBV5-6,TRBJ2-7,NA,15,CASSLGKLSSYEQYF,TGTGCCAGCAGCTTGGGAAAACTTAGCTCCTACGAGCAGTACTTC
NA,TRBV15,TRBJ2-1,TRBD1,14,CATSDRQGSNEQFF,TGTGCCACCAGCGATAGACAGGGAAGCAATGAGCAGTTCTTC
NA,TRBV18,TRBJ2-2,NA,13,CASSELVAGELFF,TGTGCCAGCTCGGAACTAGTGGCCGGGGAGCTGTTTTTT
NA,TRBV6-5,TRBJ2-7,TRBD2,16,CASSYRRTSGGGEQYF,TGTGCCAGCAGTTACCGCCGGACTAGCGGGGGAGGCGAGCAGTACTTC
NA,TRBV9,TRBJ2-1,TRBD1,16,CASSPRTGDTYNEQFF,TGTGCCAGCAGCCCAAGGACAGGGGATACCTACAATGAGCAGTTCTTC
NA,TRBV19,TRBJ1-5,NA,15,CASSQTTPRAQPQHF,TGTGCCAGTAGTCAAACCACTCCTCGCGCTCAGCCCCAGCATTTT
NA,TRBV7-3,TRBJ2-1,NA,14,CASSLRGDYNEQFF,TGTGCCAGCAGCTTAAGAGGCGACTACAATGAGCAGTTCTTC
NA,TRBV27,TRBJ2-7,TRBD2,15,CASSGHPLARDEQYF,TGTGCCAGCAGCGGACATCCACTAGCGCGGGACGAGCAGTACTTC
NA,TRBV5-4,TRBJ1-6,NA,17,CASSWGQPLTATAPLHF,TGTGCCAGCAGTTGGGGGCAGCCCCTCACCGCCACGGCGCCCCTCCACTTT
NA,TRBV6-5,TRBJ1-2,TRBD1,15,CASSYSRSTGGGYTF,TGTGCCAGCAGTTACTCGAGATCGACAGGGGGTGGCTACACCTTC
NA,TRBV7-9,TRBJ2-7,NA,12,CASSSTGDEQYF,TGTGCCAGCAGCTCCACCGGAGACGAGCAGTACTTC
NA,TRBV9,TRBJ2-1,TRBD2,15,CASSESGSSYNEQFF,TGTGCCAGCAGCGAGAGCGGGAGCTCCTACAATGAGCAGTTCTTC
NA,TRBV28,TRBJ1-6,TRBD1,13,CASRGQGNSPLHF,TGTGCCAGCAGGGGACAGGGAAATTCACCCCTCCACTTT
NA,TRBV5-6,TRBJ1-2,NA,19,CASSPVRDEGFRSNYGYTF,TGTGCCAGCAGCCCAGTAAGAGATGAGGGCTTCCGATCTAACTATGGCTACACCTTC
NA,TRBV15,TRBJ2-7,TRBD1,15,CATSRDPVTGGEQYF,TGTGCCACCAGCAGAGATCCCGTCACAGGGGGCGAACAGTACTTC
NA,TRBV19,TRBJ1-1,TRBD1,15,CASSPTGGGETEAFF,TGTGCCAGTAGCCCGACGGGAGGGGGCGAAACTGAAGCTTTCTTT
once,TRBV6-5,TRBJ1-5,NA,11,CASSEVHPQHF,TGTGCCAGCAGCGAGGTACACCCCCAGCATTTT
NA,TRBV19,TRBJ2-3,TRBD2,13,CASRLAGTDTQYF,TGTGCCAGCCGACTAGCGGGTACAGATACGCAGTATTTT
NA,TRBV6-6,TRBJ1-5,TRBD1,15,CASSYSTGSHQPQHF,TGTGCCAGCAGTTACTCGACAGGGAGCCATCAGCCCCAGCATTTT
NA,TRBV7-2,TRBJ2-7,TRBD2,13,CASSSGLAGEQYF,TGTGCCAGCAGCTCAGGACTAGCGGGGGAGCAGTACTTC
NA,TRBV7-2,TRBJ2-1,NA,16,CASSLGDGSSYNEQFF,TGTGCCAGCAGCTTAGGTGACGGGAGCTCCTACAATGAGCAGTTCTTC
NA,TRBV10-3,TRBJ2-1,NA,15,CAISSTVSSSNEQFF,TGTGCCATCAGCTCGACAGTCTCGTCCTCAAATGAGCAGTTCTTC
NA,TRBV5-4,TRBJ1-6,TRBD1,15,CASSHNRGFKSPLHF,TGTGCCAGCAGCCACAACAGGGGCTTTAAGTCACCCCTCCACTTT
NA,TRBV7-9,TRBJ1-4,TRBD1,14,CASSLRQGGEKLFF,TGTGCCAGCAGCTTACGCCAGGGGGGTGAAAAACTGTTTTTT
once,TRBV30,TRBJ2-1,NA,12,CAWGLSYNEQFF,TGTGCCTGGGGACTCTCCTACAATGAGCAGTTCTTC
NA,TRBV4-1,TRBJ1-5,TRBD1,17,CASSQEPQGAVNQPQHF,TGCGCCAGCAGCCAAGAGCCACAGGGGGCGGTCAATCAGCCCCAGCATTTT
NA,TRBV4-1,TRBJ2-1,TRBD2,20,CASSQALGLTSGSSYNEQFF,TGCGCCAGCAGCCAAGCCCTAGGTTTGACTAGCGGGAGCTCCTACAATGAGCAGTTCTTC
NA,TRBV9,TRBJ2-1,TRBD2,16,CASSSTPGLAGGEQFF,TGTGCCAGCAGCAGCACCCCGGGACTAGCGGGAGGTGAGCAGTTCTTC
NA,TRBV30,TRBJ2-2,NA,13,CAWSQQVPGELFF,TGTGCCTGGAGTCAACAGGTCCCCGGGGAGCTGTTTTTT
NA,TRBV5-4,TRBJ2-3,TRBD2,16,CASSNGLAGGTDTQYF,TGTGCCAGCAGCAATGGACTAGCGGGGGGCACAGATACGCAGTATTTT
NA,TRBV5-6,TRBJ1-4,NA,15,CASSFFSGINEKLFF,TGTGCCAGCAGCTTTTTCTCGGGGATTAATGAAAAACTGTTTTTT
once,TRBV5-1,TRBJ2-1,NA,15,CASSLAAGGINEQFF,TGCGCCAGCAGCTTGGCTGCAGGGGGGATCAATGAGCAGTTCTTC
NA,TRBV19,TRBJ1-2,NA,14,CASTSRGTNYGYTF,TGTGCCAGTACCTCGAGGGGGACTAACTATGGCTACACCTTC
NA,TRBV30,TRBJ2-3,NA,13,CAWRASSTDTQYF,TGTGCCTGGAGGGCTTCTAGCACAGATACGCAGTATTTT
NA,TRBV5-1,TRBJ2-7,NA,16,CASSLGGGRSYYEQYF,TGCGCCAGCAGCTTGGGGGGTGGGAGGAGCTACTACGAGCAGTACTTC
NA,TRBV27,TRBJ1-2,NA,14,CASSPGVYNYGYTF,TGTGCCAGCAGTCCCGGGGTATACAACTATGGCTACACCTTC
NA,TRBV7-9,TRBJ2-7,NA,15,CASSPFAGGKNEQYF,TGTGCCAGCAGTCCTTTCGCTGGGGGGAAAAACGAGCAGTACTTC
NA,TRBV3-1/TRBV3-2,TRBJ1-5,NA,15,CASSPRFRVDQPQHF,TGTGCCAGCAGCCCTAGATTCAGGGTGGATCAGCCCCAGCATTTT
NA,TRBV12-5,TRBJ2-7,NA,14,CASGSTVDPYEQYF,TGTGCTAGTGGTTCGACAGTGGACCCCTACGAGCAGTACTTC
once,TRBV19,TRBJ1-3,NA,14,CASSIGVSGNTIYF,TGTGCCAGTAGTATAGGAGTCTCTGGAAACACCATATATTTT
NA,TRBV19,TRBJ2-1,TRBD1,15,CASRNTGQGRREQFF,TGTGCCAGTAGGAATACGGGACAGGGGAGACGTGAGCAGTTCTTC
NA,TRBV29-1,TRBJ1-2,NA,13,CSVVRQEGYGYTF,TGCAGCGTTGTTAGGCAGGAGGGCTATGGCTACACCTTC
NA,TRBV24-1,TRBJ2-2,NA,15,CATSAINSNTGELFF,TGTGCCACCAGTGCTATAAATTCGAACACCGGGGAGCTGTTTTTT
NA,TRBV7-2,TRBJ2-2,TRBD2,15,CASSLERDPLGELFF,TGTGCCAGCAGCTTAGAGCGGGATCCTCTCGGGGAGCTGTTTTTT
NA,TRBV3-1/TRBV3-2,TRBJ2-7,NA,14,CASTLIRAPYEQYF,TGTGCCAGCACCCTTATCAGGGCACCCTACGAGCAGTACTTC
once,TRBV11-2,TRBJ1-1,TRBD1,14,CASSWTGQGAEAFF,TGTGCCAGCAGCTGGACGGGACAGGGGGCCGAAGCTTTCTTT
NA,TRBV6-5,TRBJ2-7,NA,15,CASSYSRSGNYEQYF,TGTGCCAGCAGTTACTCGAGGAGCGGTAACTACGAGCAGTACTTC
NA,TRBV7-2,TRBJ2-7,NA,17,CASSLVGRGLGTYEQYF,TGTGCCAGCAGCTTAGTCGGGAGGGGGCTAGGGACCTACGAGCAGTACTTC
NA,TRBV4-3,TRBJ2-1,TRBD2,17,CASSQGLLAGVRNEQFF,TGCGCCAGCAGCCAAGGGTTACTAGCGGGAGTACGAAATGAGCAGTTCTTC
NA,TRBV19,TRBJ1-1,NA,16,CASSIDGTNLNTEAFF,TGTGCCAGTAGTATAGATGGGACAAACTTGAACACTGAAGCTTTCTTT
NA,TRBV3-1/TRBV3-2,TRBJ1-2,TRBD1,14,CASSQRQGGDGYTF,TGTGCCAGCAGCCAGCGACAGGGCGGGGATGGCTACACCTTC